The rows below give T cell receptor beta chains drawn from one sample of a study of OX40 agonist ivuxolimab in advanced cancers. Method: immunoSEQ multiplex PCR; TCRdb's copy keeps in-frame clones and lacks some. Of about 19,000 clones listed, around four fifths are singletons. The material sequenced was CD4+ or CD8+ T cells sorted from blood, taken in a trial of the OX40 agonist ivuxolimab. Every receptor here comes from an adult with an advanced solid tumor such as melanoma, head and neck, liver or kidney cancer. Each CDR3 is given with its conserved first and last residue. The order of the fields is J gene, D gene, V gene, clone size, CDR3 DNA, CDR3 protein. D genes are given only for firm matches. Clone size, where shown, is once, few, many, or a class for clones that have expanded.

TRBJ2-7 | TRBD2 | TRBV7-9 | - | TGTGCCAGCAGCTTTGCCTTCGGGGCGGGAGCCGCCTACGAGCAGTACTTC | CASSFAFGAGAAYEQYF
TRBJ1-2 | - | TRBV2 | - | TGTGCCAGCCCCATCGGGAGAGGGATCACCTATGGCTACACCTTC | CASPIGRGITYGYTF
TRBJ1-5 | - | TRBV6-1 | - | TGTGCCAGCAGTGAATGGGGGATGAGCAATCAGCCCCAGCATTTT | CASSEWGMSNQPQHF
TRBJ2-1 | - | TRBV5-1 | - | TGCGCCAGCAGCCGCACCCCTAGCTCAAAACGCAATGAGCAGTTCTTC | CASSRTPSSKRNEQFF
TRBJ1-3 | TRBD1 | TRBV7-9 | - | TGTGCCAGCCTGGGGACAGGGGTTGGAAACACCATATATTTT | CASLGTGVGNTIYF
TRBJ1-2 | - | TRBV4-3 | - | TGCGCCAGCAGCCAGAGGGCAGGGGAAGATTACTATGGCTACACCTTC | CASSQRAGEDYYGYTF
TRBJ1-2 | - | TRBV10-3 | once | TGTGCCATCAGTGTAGGCAGGGGTTACTATGGCTACACCTTC | CAISVGRGYYGYTF
TRBJ2-5 | TRBD2 | TRBV5-8 | - | TGTGCCAGCAGCTGGACTAGCTACTTC | CASSWTSYF
TRBJ2-7 | TRBD1 | TRBV11-3 | - | TGTGCCAGCAGCCGCCAAGGGGACAGCGCCCACGAGCAGTACTTC | CASSRQGDSAHEQYF
TRBJ2-7 | TRBD2 | TRBV5-5 | - | TGTGCCAGCAGCCCACGGACTAGCGGGAGCATAGGGTCGTACGAGCAGTACTTC | CASSPRTSGSIGSYEQYF
TRBJ2-2 | - | TRBV27 | - | TGTGCCAGCAGTGGTGGCACCGGGGAGCTGTTTTTT | CASSGGTGELFF
TRBJ2-1 | - | TRBV7-9 | - | TGTGCCAGCAGCTTGGGCTCCCCTGAGCAGTTCTTC | CASSLGSPEQFF
TRBJ2-1 | - | TRBV29-1 | - | TGCAGCGTTGAGTGGGGAGAGCAGTTCTTC | CSVEWGEQFF
TRBJ2-2 | - | TRBV6-5 | - | TGTGCCAGCAGTTACTCTCAGGGGAACACCGGGGAGCTGTTTTTT | CASSYSQGNTGELFF
TRBJ2-5 | - | TRBV6-6 | - | TGTGCCAGCAGTTACGGGATTCTAGAGACCCAGTACTTC | CASSYGILETQYF
TRBJ1-2 | TRBD1 | TRBV2 | once | TGTGCCACCTCGGACAGGGGTAATGGCTACACCTTC | CATSDRGNGYTF
TRBJ1-1 | - | TRBV6-6 | - | TGTGCCAGCAGTTACGTCAGGACTCCACTAGAAGCTTTCTTT | CASSYVRTPLEAFF
TRBJ2-2 | - | TRBV9 | medium-sized | TGTGCCAGCACTCGGACATTGAACACCGGGGAGCTGTTTTTT | CASTRTLNTGELFF
TRBJ1-5 | - | TRBV19 | once | TGTGCCAGTAGTATCGGGACGGTTCATAGCAATCAGCCCCAGCATTTT | CASSIGTVHSNQPQHF
TRBJ2-7 | - | TRBV11-3 | few | TGTGCCAGCGGTATGGGGCTACGGGGCGAGCAGTACTTC | CASGMGLRGEQYF
TRBJ2-3 | TRBD2 | TRBV7-6 | few | TGTGCCAGCAGCCTGACTAGCGGGAGGTCGGATACGCAGTATTTT | CASSLTSGRSDTQYF
TRBJ2-1 | - | TRBV5-6 | - | TGTGCCAGCAGCTTGGTATGGTCTAGCCTACACAATGAGCAGTTCTTC | CASSLVWSSLHNEQFF
TRBJ2-7 | - | TRBV7-8 | - | TGTGCCAGCAGCCCGGGCTACCCCTACGAGCAGTACTTC | CASSPGYPYEQYF
TRBJ2-7 | - | TRBV7-2 | few | TGTGCCAGCAGCTTATGGGCGTCTAGCTCCTACGAGCAGTACTTC | CASSLWASSSYEQYF
TRBJ2-2 | - | TRBV9 | - | TGTGCCAGCAGCGGGTCTGGGGGAGGTCCCACCGGGGAGCTGTTTTTT | CASSGSGGGPTGELFF
TRBJ2-3 | TRBD2 | TRBV7-9 | - | TGTGCCAGCAGCCCTCCGCCGTCACTAGCGGGAGGCACAGATACGCAGTATTTT | CASSPPPSLAGGTDTQYF
TRBJ2-1 | TRBD2 | TRBV5-1 | - | TGCGCCAGCACCCCATGGGGCGGGAGGACAGATGAGCAGTTCTTC | CASTPWGGRTDEQFF
TRBJ1-5 | - | TRBV7-6 | - | TGTGCCAGCAGCTTAGCTATAGGGTCAACTCAGCCCCAGCATTTT | CASSLAIGSTQPQHF
TRBJ2-7 | TRBD1 | TRBV5-6 | - | TGTGCCAGCAGCGGGGCAGGGGGATCCTACGAGCAGTACTTC | CASSGAGGSYEQYF
TRBJ2-1 | TRBD2 | TRBV5-6 | - | TGTGCCAGCAGCCCGGAGAAACACGGGAGGAAGTTCTTC | CASSPEKHGRKFF
TRBJ2-3 | TRBD1 | TRBV7-9 | - | TGTGCCAGCAGCACCAACAGGGGCCGCACAGATACGCAGTATTTT | CASSTNRGRTDTQYF
TRBJ2-7 | - | TRBV2 | - | TGTGCCAGCAGTGACCCGGACCTGCTCTCCTACGAGCAGTACTTC | CASSDPDLLSYEQYF
TRBJ2-3 | - | TRBV29-1 | - | TGCAGCTCAATTTGGACTCAGGATAGCACAGATACGCAGTATTTT | CSSIWTQDSTDTQYF
TRBJ2-7 | - | TRBV5-6 | - | TGTGCCAGCAGCTTGACAGGGACCAGGTACGAGCAGTACTTC | CASSLTGTRYEQYF
TRBJ2-7 | - | TRBV4-3 | - | TGCGCCAGCAGCCAACCACGGGACAACTCCTACGAGCAGTACTTC | CASSQPRDNSYEQYF
TRBJ2-6 | - | TRBV7-9 | - | TGTGCCAGCAGCCCCCCGACTGCTGGGGCCAACGTCCTGACTTTC | CASSPPTAGANVLTF
TRBJ1-5 | TRBD1 | TRBV19 | - | TGTGCCAGTAGCCGGGAGTTCTGGACAGGGCCCCAGCATTTT | CASSREFWTGPQHF
TRBJ1-2 | - | TRBV27 | - | TGTGCCAGCAGTTTTAAGGGGATGGGAACCTACTATGGCTACACCTTC | CASSFKGMGTYYGYTF
TRBJ2-1 | TRBD2 | TRBV5-1 | - | TGCGCCAGCAGCTTGCCCCCCCTAGCGGGAGGGCCAAGAGGCTACAATGAGCAGTTCTTC | CASSLPPLAGGPRGYNEQFF
TRBJ2-5 | - | TRBV14 | - | TGTGCCAGCAGCCAAAGGAAGATAGCCGGGACTCGGGAGACCCAGTACTTC | CASSQRKIAGTRETQYF
TRBJ1-2 | TRBD1 | TRBV10-2 | - | TGCGCCAGCAGTGAAAACAGGGGTGGCTACACCTTC | CASSENRGGYTF
TRBJ2-3 | - | TRBV7-2 | - | TGTGCCAGCAGCTTAGGGGCGAGAAACACAGATACGCAGTATTTT | CASSLGARNTDTQYF
TRBJ1-5 | TRBD1 | TRBV7-9 | - | TGTGCCAGCAGCCCCACTGGGACAGGTGGGCGTCAGCCCCAGCATTTT | CASSPTGTGGRQPQHF
TRBJ1-1 | - | TRBV5-6 | - | TGTGCCAGCAGCATGGGAGGGAGCTCTGAAGCTTTCTTT | CASSMGGSSEAFF
TRBJ1-1 | TRBD1 | TRBV29-1 | - | TGCAGCGTTGAAGCGGGACAGCCTGAAGCTTTCTTT | CSVEAGQPEAFF
TRBJ2-7 | - | TRBV7-9 | - | TGTGCCAGCAGCTCCCGCATAGAGCAGTACTTC | CASSSRIEQYF
TRBJ2-6 | TRBD2 | TRBV7-6 | - | TGTGCCAGCAGCTCCCGGGGGGGGAGGGCTGGGGCCAACGTCCTGACTTTC | CASSSRGGRAGANVLTF
TRBJ2-7 | TRBD2 | TRBV27 | - | TGTGCCAGCAGTGATAGCGGGAGCTCCTACGAGCAGTACTTC | CASSDSGSSYEQYF
TRBJ2-2 | - | TRBV21-1 | - | TGTGCCAGCACCAGAGGTCACGAACCCACCGGGGAGCTGTTTTTT | CASTRGHEPTGELFF
TRBJ2-2 | - | TRBV13 | - | TGTGCCAGCAGCCCGGGACTCCGCGAAGACACCGGGGAGCTGTTTTTT | CASSPGLREDTGELFF
TRBJ2-1 | - | TRBV9 | - | TGTGCCAGCAGCGAATCAGCTCCCTCCTACAATGAGCAGTTCTTC | CASSESAPSYNEQFF
TRBJ1-6 | - | TRBV30 | - | TGTGCCTGGACAGGGGAGAATTCACCCCTCCACTTT | CAWTGENSPLHF
TRBJ1-1 | - | TRBV2 | few | TGTGCCAGCAGTTGGGGGGGTATTGAAGCTTTCTTT | CASSWGGIEAFF
TRBJ2-7 | - | TRBV5-7 | - | TGTGCCAGCAGCACGTTGACGGCCTACGAGCAGTACTTC | CASSTLTAYEQYF
TRBJ2-7 | TRBD1 | TRBV11-2 | - | TGTGCCAGCAGCCCCGGGACAGGGGCCTACGAGCAGTACTTC | CASSPGTGAYEQYF
TRBJ1-5 | - | TRBV7-9 | - | TGTGCCAGCAGCCACCCAAATCAGCCCCAGCATTTT | CASSHPNQPQHF